This T cell receptor beta chain emerged from a study of CD8 T cell repertoires and HIV-1 epitope variants. Whole-study results and caveats: Roughly 10 TCR beta clonotypes were antigen-specific, more than five apparently recognizing autologous or escape variants.

The germline gives CDR1 SGHDT, CDR2 YYEEEE. V lost 0 bases and J lost 4; bases outside the gene matches: 8. The CDR3 totals 16 residues. Regarding this clone: Its cognate antigen is unknown.

Assay: immunoSEQ multiplex PCR; the TCRdb copy retains only in-frame clones and omits some. The data hold 4,000 to 6,000 clones, with less than 75% observed a single time. This sequence was found in a male donor with HIV. Input material: cultured CD8+ T cells derived from PBMCs. The rearrangement joins TRBV5-6 to TRBJ2-7; 9 bases agree with TRBD2. The CDR3 here is CASSLDSGLAFYEQYF. The CDR3 nucleotides read TGTGCCAGCAGCTTGGACTCAGGACTAGCGTTTTACGAGCAGTACTTC.